This T cell receptor (beta chain) was sequenced for a study of blood T cell repertoires in COVID-19. Study as a whole: Samples representing acute and convalescent COVID-19 were sourced from the United States, Italy and Spain.

Authors' analysis steps: Reference gene primer amplification gave estimated nucleated cell counts. Sequencing was performed with immunoSEQ multiplex PCR; in TCRdb, only in-frame clones are kept and a portion is missing. The DNA was the basis for D and trimming; V, J and clone size are from that table. The sample has about 260,000 clones, less than 90% seen once. The CDR3 length is 14 residues. Germline values: CDR1 SGHDT, CDR2 YYEEEE. V was clipped by 0 bases and J by 3 bases, with 9 bases between them. The source material was peripheral blood. The chain employs TRBV5-6 and TRBJ1-2, with D perhaps matching TRBD1 (5 bases). The clonotype comes from a man in his sixties who had recovered from COVID-19. The CDR3 DNA reads as TGTGCCAGCAGCTTGGTAGGGGTGCACTATGGCTACACCTTC. Protein: CASSLVGVHYGYTF.